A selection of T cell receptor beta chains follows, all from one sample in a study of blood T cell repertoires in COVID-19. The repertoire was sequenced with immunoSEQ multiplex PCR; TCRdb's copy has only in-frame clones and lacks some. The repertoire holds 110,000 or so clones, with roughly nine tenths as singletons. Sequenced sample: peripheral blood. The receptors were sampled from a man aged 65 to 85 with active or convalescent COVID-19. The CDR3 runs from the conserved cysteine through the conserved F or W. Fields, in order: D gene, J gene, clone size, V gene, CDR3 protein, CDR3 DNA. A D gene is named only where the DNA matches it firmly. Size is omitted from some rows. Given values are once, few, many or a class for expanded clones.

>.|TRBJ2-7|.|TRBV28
CASSLAGPVYEQYF
TGTGCCAGCAGTTTGGCGGGGCCCGTCTACGAGCAGTACTTC
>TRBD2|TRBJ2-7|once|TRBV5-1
CASRPGLAGGPGEQYF
TGCGCCAGCAGACCGGGACTAGCGGGAGGGCCGGGCGAGCAGTACTTC
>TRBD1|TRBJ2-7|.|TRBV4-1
CASSSSRQGAGEQYF
TGCGCCAGCAGCTCAAGCCGGCAGGGGGCAGGCGAGCAGTACTTC
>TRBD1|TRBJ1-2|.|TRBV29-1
CSVAGTGGGTYGYTF
TGCAGCGTGGCCGGGACAGGGGGCGGCACCTATGGCTACACCTTC
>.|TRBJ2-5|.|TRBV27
CASSPVGRIRQETQYF
TGTGCCAGCAGCCCCGTGGGGAGAATCCGGCAAGAGACCCAGTACTTC
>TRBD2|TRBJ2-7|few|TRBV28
CASSLASGLPGEQYF
TGTGCCAGCAGTTTGGCTAGCGGATTACCAGGGGAGCAGTACTTC
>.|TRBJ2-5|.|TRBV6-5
CASNRGTQETQYF
TGTGCCAGCAACCGGGGTACACAAGAGACCCAGTACTTC
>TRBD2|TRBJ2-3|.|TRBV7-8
CASSLVAGEDTQYF
TGTGCCAGCAGCTTAGTAGCGGGAGAAGATACGCAGTATTTT
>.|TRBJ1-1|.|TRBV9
CASTPRGGETEAFF
TGTGCCAGCACCCCTCGCGGGGGAGAGACTGAAGCTTTCTTT
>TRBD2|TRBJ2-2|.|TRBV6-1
CASSEGRRASGRAGIGELFF
TGTGCCAGCAGTGAAGGCAGAAGGGCTAGCGGGAGGGCCGGGATCGGGGAGCTGTTTTTT
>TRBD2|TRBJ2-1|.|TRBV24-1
CATSDPGGAFNEQFF
TGTGCCACCAGTGACCCGGGGGGGGCCTTCAATGAGCAGTTCTTC
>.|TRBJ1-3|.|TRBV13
CASSSRPENGPGNTIYF
TGTGCCAGCAGCTCCCGCCCGGAGAACGGCCCTGGAAACACCATATATTTT
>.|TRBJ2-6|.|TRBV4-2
CASSQDWDSGGANVLTF
TGTGCCAGCAGCCAAGACTGGGACTCAGGGGGGGCCAACGTCCTGACTTTC
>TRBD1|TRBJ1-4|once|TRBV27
CASSFSGTGGGKLFF
TGTGCCAGCAGTTTCTCCGGGACAGGGGGCGGAAAACTGTTTTTT
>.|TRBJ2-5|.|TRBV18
CASSPGQSEETQYF
TGTGCCAGCTCACCGGGGCAGTCGGAAGAGACCCAGTACTTC
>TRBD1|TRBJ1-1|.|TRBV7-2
CASSLSRGDTEAFF
TGTGCCAGCAGCTTAAGCAGGGGGGACACTGAAGCTTTCTTT
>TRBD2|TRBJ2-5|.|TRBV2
CASSERGGLAGGTQYF
TGTGCCAGCAGTGAAAGGGGAGGACTAGCGGGAGGGACCCAGTACTTC
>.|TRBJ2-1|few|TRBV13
CASSPRGYEQFF
TGTGCCAGCAGCCCCAGGGGTTATGAGCAGTTCTTC
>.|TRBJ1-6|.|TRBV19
CASSIGRGNNSPLHF
TGTGCCAGTAGTATAGGCAGGGGTAATAATTCACCCCTCCACTTT
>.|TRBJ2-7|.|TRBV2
CASTQRVFPYEQYF
TGTGCCAGCACCCAGCGGGTGTTCCCCTACGAGCAGTACTTC
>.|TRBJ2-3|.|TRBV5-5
CASSLGRGSSTDTQYF
TGTGCCAGCAGCTTGGGAAGGGGGAGTTCTACAGATACGCAGTATTTT
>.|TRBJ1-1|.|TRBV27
CASSRYGTLRPKNTEAFF
TGTGCCAGCAGTAGATACGGGACTCTACGGCCCAAGAACACTGAAGCTTTCTTT
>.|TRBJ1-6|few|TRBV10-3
CATLQGGGSPLHF
TGTGCCACGCTACAGGGAGGGGGGTCACCCCTCCACTTT
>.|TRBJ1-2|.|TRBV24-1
CATSDSRGRNYGYTF
TGTGCCACCAGTGATTCCCGGGGAAGGAACTATGGCTACACCTTC
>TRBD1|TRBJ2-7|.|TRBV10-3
CAISVGQGYEQYF
TGTGCCATCAGTGTGGGACAGGGCTACGAGCAGTACTTC
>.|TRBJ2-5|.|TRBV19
CASSPRGDQETQYF
TGTGCCAGTAGTCCCAGGGGGGACCAAGAGACCCAGTACTTC
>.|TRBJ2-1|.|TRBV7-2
CASSLDTTAGNNEQFF
TGTGCCAGCAGCTTAGATACGACGGCAGGTAACAATGAGCAGTTCTTC
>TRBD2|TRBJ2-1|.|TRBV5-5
CASSWGLAGINEQFF
TGTGCCAGCAGCTGGGGACTAGCGGGAATCAATGAGCAGTTCTTC
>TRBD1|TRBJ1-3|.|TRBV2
CASTLTGGGNTIYF
TGTGCCAGCACCCTGACAGGGGGGGGAAACACCATATATTTT
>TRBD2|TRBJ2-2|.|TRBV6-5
CASTGGGELFF
TGTGCCAGCACGGGGGGCGGGGAGCTGTTTTTT
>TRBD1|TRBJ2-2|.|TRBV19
CASSRTGSTGELFF
TGTGCCAGCTCTAGGACAGGGAGCACCGGGGAGCTGTTTTTT
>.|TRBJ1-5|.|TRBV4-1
CASSQAETDYQPQHF
TGCGCCAGCAGCCAAGCGGAGACAGATTATCAGCCCCAGCATTTT
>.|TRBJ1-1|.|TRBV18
CASSQGEGNTEAFF
TGTGCCAGCTCACAGGGGGAAGGGAACACTGAAGCTTTCTTT
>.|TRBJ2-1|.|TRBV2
CASRKRAYNEQFF
TGTGCCAGCAGGAAGCGGGCCTACAATGAGCAGTTCTTC
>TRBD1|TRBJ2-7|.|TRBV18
CASSQLGQGEEQYF
TGTGCCAGCTCACAACTGGGACAGGGGGAGGAGCAGTACTTC
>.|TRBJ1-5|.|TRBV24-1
CATSDTVGNQPQHF
TGTGCCACCAGTGATACGGTTGGCAATCAGCCCCAGCATTTT
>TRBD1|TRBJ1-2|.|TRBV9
CASSKDRANYGYTF
TGTGCCAGCAGCAAGGACAGGGCTAACTATGGCTACACCTTC
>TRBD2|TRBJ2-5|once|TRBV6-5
CASDGLAGKETQYF
TGTGCCAGCGATGGACTAGCGGGAAAGGAGACCCAGTACTTC
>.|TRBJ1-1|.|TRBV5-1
CASSLSGVDPEAFF
TGCGCCAGCAGCTTGTCGGGGGTCGACCCTGAAGCTTTCTTT
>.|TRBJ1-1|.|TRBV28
CASSTTGFGTEAFF
TGTGCCAGCAGTACAACAGGGTTCGGGACTGAAGCTTTCTTT